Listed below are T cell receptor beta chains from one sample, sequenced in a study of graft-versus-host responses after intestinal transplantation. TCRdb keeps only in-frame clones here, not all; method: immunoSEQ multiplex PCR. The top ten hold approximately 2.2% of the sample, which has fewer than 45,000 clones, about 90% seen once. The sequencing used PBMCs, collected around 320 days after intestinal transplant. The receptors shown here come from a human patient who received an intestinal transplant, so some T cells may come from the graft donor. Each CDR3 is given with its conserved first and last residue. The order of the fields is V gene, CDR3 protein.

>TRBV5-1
CASSLAGDGELFF
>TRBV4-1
CASSHSTGVTGNSPLHF
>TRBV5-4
CASSLVEETQYF
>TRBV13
CASSLGGRGSGANVLTF
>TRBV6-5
CASSSTGSQETQYF
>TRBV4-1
CASSQASLAGLTYEQYF
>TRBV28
CASSLVGTGRHEQFF
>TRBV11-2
CASSLVAGSYEQYF
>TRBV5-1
CASSLEPGQGQPQHF
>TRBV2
CASSDMGNYEQYF
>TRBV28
CASSLMRTEAFF
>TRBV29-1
CSVLPGGDYGYTF
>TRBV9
CASSVLADTGELFF
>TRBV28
CASSLFRGLDTEAFF
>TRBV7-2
CASSFPGTGSETQYF
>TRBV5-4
CASSRIAGGPEDEQFF
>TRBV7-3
CASSLLGTDTQYF
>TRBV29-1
CSVELPGGGNQPQHF
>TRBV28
CASSYATSGSSEQYF
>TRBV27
CASSLQGTEAFF
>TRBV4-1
CASSQTGIDTDTQYF
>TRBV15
CATSRDTATNEKLFF
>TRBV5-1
CASSALQGDYEQYF
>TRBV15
CATSRVPGFNQPQHF
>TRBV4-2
CASSQPLAGVSKTQYF
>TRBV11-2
CASSLIQETDTQYF
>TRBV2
CASSEVSATDTQYF
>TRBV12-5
CASGFPPGPIKTYEQYF
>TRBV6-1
CASSPGGQTFDTQYF
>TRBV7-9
CASRKQLDFSSTDTQYF
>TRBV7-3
CASSLTGNEQFF
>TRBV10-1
CASSELGFAEQYF
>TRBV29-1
CSVRTGTGAGELFF
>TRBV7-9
CASSSTTEAFF
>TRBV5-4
CASSSEANEQYF